This entry lists 22 T cell receptor beta chains sequenced from one sample in a study of cytomegalovirus exposure and HLA in healthy donors (dated by TCRdb to 2016 to 2017). The library was built by means of the immunoSEQ multiplex PCR assay. For the multiplex PCR, a mixture combining 60 forward primers for TCR Vbeta segments and 13 reverse primers for TCR Jbeta segments was used. The table was pulled from immuneACCESS by TCRdb, which kept in-frame rearrangements only. Such tables lose some clones; where checked, under half of the loss comes from unresolved V genes, and the rest has no known cause. Across this sample there are about 130,000 clones, with approximately 81% seen only once. The top ten clones comprise roughly 7.3% of the sample. What was sequenced was PBMCs. The receptors originated from a male donor in good health and CMV-seronegative.

The chain has TRBV6-1 and TRBJ2-1, with 14 bases identical to TRBD2. The ends lost 7 bases at V and 12 bases at J; junction bases unmatched: 8. Per the germline V gene, CDR1 is MNHNS and CDR2 is SASEGT. The CDR3 runs to 14 residues. The CDR3 is CASTGLAGERGQFF. The CDR3 nucleotides read TGTGCCAGCACGGGACTAGCGGGAGAAAGGGGGCAGTTCTTC.

The V gene is TRBV30, the J gene TRBJ2-5; D is perhaps TRBD2 (6 bases). The end of the DNA is better explained by TRBJ2-7, so the J call may be wrong. This CDR3 is built from 14 residues. Germline values: CDR1 GTSNPN, CDR2 SVGIG (reference sequence). The CDR3, as DNA: TGTGCCTGGAGTGCCGGGACTTTCTCCTACGAGCAGTACTTC. Amino acids: CAWSAGTFSYEQYF.

This clone was seen a handful of times. The chain carries TRBV27 and TRBJ2-3; possibly TRBD2 for D (6 bases). In germline, CDR1 is MNHEY, CDR2 SMNVEV (reference sequence). This CDR3 has 14 residues. Trimming left V 4 bases short and J 4 bases short, with 12 bases between. The CDR3 spells CASSSLGGSDTQYF. The CDR3 region has the DNA TGTGCCAGCAGTTCCCTGGGGGGTTCAGATACGCAGTATTTT.

The chain recombines TRBV10-3 with TRBJ2-7; 11 nucleotides agree with TRBD2. The CDR3 covers 16 residues. Germline lookup yields CDR1 ENHRY and CDR2 SYGVKD. V lost 0 bases to trimming and J lost 3 bases; unmatched junction nucleotides: 4. In nucleotides, the CDR3 is TGTGCCATCAGTGAGTCAGCCGGGACTAGCGGCTACGAGCAGTACTTC. Protein: CAISESAGTSGYEQYF.

A few counts support this clone. V usage is TRBV5-6 and J usage is TRBJ2-4; 14 bases match TRBD2. The CDR3 loop spans 16 amino acids. Looked up from germline, CDR1 is SGHDT and CDR2 is YYEEEE. V gave up 0 bases and J gave up 6 bases; unmatched junction bases: 2. CDR3 sequence: CASSLGLAGGGNIQYF. CDR3 in DNA: TGTGCCAGCAGCTTGGGACTAGCGGGAGGGGGAAACATTCAGTACTTC. Complete variable domain (other parts from reference TRBV5-6 and TRBJ2-4): DAGVTQSPTHLIKTRGQQVTLRCSPKSGHDTVSWYQQALGQGPQFIFQYYEEEERQRGNFPDRFSGHQFPNYSSELNVNALLLGDSALYLCASSLGLAGGGNIQYFGAGTRLSVL.

The gene calls are TRBV5-1 and TRBJ2-3, with 8 bases that match TRBD1. V lost 2 bases and J lost 1; bases outside the gene matches: 3. The CDR3 runs 15 residues. The germline gives CDR1 SGHRS, CDR2 YFSETQ. This CDR3 is CASSFRGLGTDTQYF. As DNA, the CDR3 is TGCGCCAGCAGCTTCAGGGGGCTCGGCACAGATACGCAGTATTTT.

The V call is TRBV29-1, the J call TRBJ1-1; D not certain. CDR3 size: 13 residues. V shed 6 bases and J shed 1 base, with 12 bases lying between them. CDR1 is SQVTM, CDR2 ANQGSEA, per germline. This CDR3 reads CSVAAGPNTEAFF. For the CDR3, the DNA is TGCAGCGTCGCTGCGGGCCCGAACACTGAAGCTTTCTTT.

This clone was counted between two and nine times. V and J are TRBV7-2 and TRBJ2-1; TRBD1 agrees at 8 bases. Germline V gives CDR1 SGHTA, CDR2 FQGNSA. V lost 0 bases, J lost 5 bases, and 3 bases stayed unmatched. CDR3 length equals 15 residues. This CDR3 reads CASSLAGQADNEQFF. CDR3 coding DNA: TGTGCCAGCAGCTTAGCGGGACAGGCTGACAATGAGCAGTTCTTC.

The CDR3 nucleotides are TGTGCCAGCAGCCCTTCCGGGACAGGGGGCGTTGAGCAGTACTTC. This codes for CASSPSGTGGVEQYF. V and J are TRBV4-2 and TRBJ2-7; 12 nucleotides line up with TRBD1. The germline V gene has CDR1 LGHNA and CDR2 YNFKEQ. The CDR3 has 15 amino acids. V gave up 4 bases and J gave up 7 bases; unmatched junction bases: 8.

The chain couples TRBV6-1 to TRBJ2-7; TRBD2 might be the D (6 bases). CDR1 MNHNS and CDR2 SASEGT come from the germline V gene. V was clipped by 7 bases and J by 11 bases, with 24 bases between them. The CDR3 runs to 14 residues. CDR3 coding DNA: TGTGCCAGCAAGTCGACGGTCAGGGAGGTTAAGGAGTACTTC. Translation gives CASKSTVREVKEYF.

This rearrangement joins TRBV28 to TRBJ1-5, with a weak D call TRBD1 (6 bases). V lost 3 bases to trimming and J lost 6 bases, with 21 bases between them. CDR1 is MDHEN and CDR2 is SYDVKM in the germline V gene. The CDR3 consists of 17 residues. CDR3 bases: TGTGCCAGCAGTTTCCAACATCGCACAGGGTATTCTCAGCCCCAGCATTTT. Amino acid sequence: CASSFQHRTGYSQPQHF.

This clone was counted once. This chain joins TRBV5-1 and TRBJ2-7; D might be TRBD2 (6 bases). The CDR3 is 19 residues long. V was cut by 4 bases and J by 5 bases, with 31 bases left in between. Germline V lookup: CDR1 SGHRS, CDR2 YFSETQ. CDR3 amino acids: CASSPQFGGARGVIHEQYF. CDR3 in DNA: TGCGCCAGCAGCCCCCAATTTGGCGGGGCGAGAGGTGTAATCCACGAGCAGTACTTC. Full variable domain (outside the CDR3, taken from reference TRBV5-1 and TRBJ2-7): KAGVTQTPRYLIKTRGQQVTLSCSPISGHRSVSWYQQTPGQGLQFLFEYFSETQRNKGNFPGRFSGRQFSNSRSEMNVSTLELGDSALYLCASSPQFGGARGVIHEQYFGPGTRLTVT.

The chain links TRBV7-2 to TRBJ2-7, with 13 bases that match TRBD2. Trimming cost V 5 bases and J 6 bases; bases outside gene matches: 7. The V gene's germline CDR1 is SGHTA and CDR2 FQGNSA. The CDR3 length is 15 residues. CDR3 amino acids: CASSHSGLAGLEQYF. The CDR3 DNA is TGTGCCAGCAGCCACTCGGGACTAGCGGGACTCGAGCAGTACTTC.

The rearrangement joins TRBV28 to TRBJ2-6; possibly TRBD1 for D (5 bases). The CDR3 length is 18 residues. V lost 3 bases, J lost 0 bases, and 15 bases lay in between. Per germline, CDR1 MDHEN and CDR2 SYDVKM. CDR3 bases: TGTGCCAGCAGTTTCCCGCAGTCAGGGCACTCTGGGGCCAACGTCCTGACTTTC. It codes for CASSFPQSGHSGANVLTF.

V gene TRBV5-1 combines with J gene TRBJ2-7; 7 nucleotides line up with TRBD1. Germline V CDR1 and CDR2: SGHRS, YFSETQ. V dropped 5 bases and J dropped 3; count of bases not matched to a gene: 8. The CDR3 runs 14 residues. CDR3 sequence reads: CASSLRDSNYEQYF. DNA of the CDR3: TGCGCCAGCAGTCTACGGGACAGTAACTACGAGCAGTACTTC.

The chain couples TRBV6-6 to TRBJ1-3, with D maybe TRBD1 (5 bases). The germline gives CDR1 MNHNY, CDR2 SVGAGI (reference sequence). CDR3 length: 15 residues. V lost 2 bases and J lost 1, with 9 bases in between. The CDR3 DNA is TGTGCCAGCAGTTACGACAGTATTTCTGGAAACACCATATATTTT. This sequence encodes CASSYDSISGNTIYF.

CDR3 amino acids: CASSLLAGIGYTQYF. In DNA form, the CDR3 reads TGTGCCAGCAGTTTGCTAGCGGGAATTGGGTATACGCAGTATTTT. The rearrangement joins TRBV27 to TRBJ2-3; 9 bases fit TRBD2. Germline trimming cut 3 bases from V and 7 bases from J; bases unmatched to any gene: 8. Germline values: CDR1 MNHEY, CDR2 SMNVEV (reference sequence). This CDR3 has 15 amino acids.

The chain links TRBV28 to TRBJ1-1, with no clear D. The CDR3 has 13 amino acids. The V gene lost 5 bases and the J gene lost 0 bases, with 7 bases spanning the gap. The germline V gene has CDR1 MDHEN and CDR2 SYDVKM. CDR3 protein: CASSPLLNTEAFF. The CDR3 nucleotides read TGTGCCAGCAGTCCGCTATTGAACACTGAAGCTTTCTTT.

The sample holds a few counts of this clone. V gene TRBV30 combines with J gene TRBJ2-7, with D maybe TRBD1 (5 bases). The CDR3 is 14 amino acids. Trimming removed 0 bases at V and 2 bases at J, with 11 bases between. Germline-derived CDR1 and CDR2 are GTSNPN and SVGIG (reference sequence). The CDR3 loop reads CAWSVLQGPYEQYF. CDR3 DNA: TGTGCCTGGAGTGTACTGCAGGGCCCCTACGAGCAGTACTTC.

The V call is TRBV2, the J call TRBJ2-3; 13 bases align to TRBD2. The germline V gene has CDR1 SNHLY and CDR2 FYNNEI. Losses at the gene ends were 10 bases for V and 4 bases for J; bases not matched to a gene: 8. This CDR3 spans 15 amino acids. The CDR3 protein is CATSTSGGTSDTQYF. CDR3 in DNA: TGTGCCACTTCGACTAGCGGGGGGACTTCAGATACGCAGTATTTT.

This clone was observed a few times. V and J are TRBV19 and TRBJ2-7; D might be TRBD1 (6 bases). Germline values: CDR1 LNHDA, CDR2 SQIVND (reference sequence). Trimming took 3 bases from V and 5 from J, leaving 14 bases between them. The CDR3 totals 14 residues. The CDR3 here is CASSMLQGRHEQYF. The CDR3 nucleotides read TGTGCCAGTAGTATGTTACAGGGCAGGCACGAGCAGTACTTC.

This rearrangement joins TRBV7-2 to TRBJ2-4; possible D gene TRBD2, 7 bases. The CDR3 has 16 amino acids. Per germline, CDR1 SGHTA and CDR2 FQGNSA. The ends were cut back, 2 bases at V and 1 base at J, with 12 bases in the middle. CDR3 protein: CASSLWGGPAKNIQYF. The DNA for the CDR3 is TGTGCCAGCAGCTTATGGGGGGGCCCTGCCAAAAACATTCAGTACTTC.